These 24 T cell receptor beta chains were all obtained from the same sample, sequenced in a study of T cells in Graves' hyperthyroidism and ophthalmopathy. TCR beta CDR3 regions were amplified from RNA transcripts. First-round RT-PCR targeting the TCR CDR3 was performed with the HTBI primer set. TCRdb recomputed calls from the multiplex PCR reads with MiXCR, one row per CDR3 protein. The data contain roughly 250,000 distinct CDR3 sequences, 22% of them seen just once; the ten biggest clones take up about 60%. The sequenced sample consisted of blood. Receptor source: a man aged 25 to 40 with Graves' ophthalmopathy.

This chain connects TRBV20-1 to TRBJ2-5; D may be TRBD1 (6 bases). Germline CDR1 and CDR2: DFQATT and SNEGSKA (reference sequence). V was trimmed by 3 bases and J by 4 bases, leaving 15 bases between them. This CDR3 spans 14 amino acids. As DNA, the CDR3 is TGCAGTGCTAGGAGCACTGGCAGGGGAGAGACCCAGTACTTC. Protein: CSARSTGRGETQYF.

This clonotype was seen just once. V and J are TRBV18 and TRBJ2-2; 7 bases agree with TRBD1. The V gene's germline CDR1 is KGHSH and CDR2 LQKENI. V lost 2 bases and J lost 1; bases outside the gene matches: 4. The CDR3 spans 16 residues. CDR3 region: CASSPKDRLNTGELFF. The DNA for the CDR3 is TGTGCCAGCTCACCAAAGGACAGGCTGAACACCGGGGAGCTGTTTTTT.

The V gene is TRBV12-3 or TRBV12-4, the J gene TRBJ1-5; no firm D call. Trimming removed 3 bases from V and 1 base from J, with 10 bases in between. This CDR3 spans 15 amino acids. The CDR3 DNA sequence: TGTGCCAGCAGTTTGAAGGGTGGCAGCAATCAGCCCCAGCATTTT. Protein: CASSLKGGSNQPQHF.

This clonotype has only a few counts. The chain uses TRBV20-1 and TRBJ2-7; D is possibly TRBD1 or TRBD2 (5 bases each). The V gene lost 3 bases and the J gene lost 2 bases, with 17 bases spanning the gap. CDR3 length: 15 residues. CDR1 DFQATT and CDR2 SNEGSKA come from the germline V gene (reference sequence). The CDR3 sequence: CSARGPEGRAYEQYF. In DNA, the CDR3 is TGCAGTGCTAGGGGCCCCGAGGGGAGAGCCTACGAGCAGTACTTC.

This chain joins TRBV12-3 or TRBV12-4 and TRBJ2-7; the match to TRBD2 covers 12 bases. CDR3 length: 16 residues. Losses at the gene ends were 2 bases for V and 7 bases for J; bases not matched to a gene: 9. CDR3 sequence: CASSLSLAGGRGEQYF. CDR3 coding DNA: TGTGCCAGCAGTTTATCGCTAGCGGGAGGGCGCGGGGAGCAGTACTTC.

The chain has TRBV6-1 and TRBJ2-5; either TRBD1 or TRBD2 may fit D (7 bases each). The CDR3 is 15 residues long. Trimming pared 6 bases from V and 3 bases from J, leaving 17 bases between. Germline V gene sequence: CDR1 MNHNS, CDR2 SASEGT. This CDR3 is CASRPGGAGKETQYF. The CDR3 nucleotides read TGTGCCAGCAGGCCAGGGGGAGCGGGGAAAGAGACCCAGTACTTC.

Only a few counts were recorded for this clonotype. This chain links TRBV6-1 with TRBJ1-3; D is uncertain. Per germline, CDR1 MNHNS and CDR2 SASEGT. V shed 6 bases and J shed 0 bases, with 12 bases lying between them. The CDR3 is made up of 15 amino acids. The CDR3 coding sequence is TGTGCCAGCAGATTAGACCGTTCCTCTGGAAACACCATATATTTT. Encoded protein: CASRLDRSSGNTIYF.

This clonotype was detected many times. The CDR3: CASSQKTGPPNEQYF. The CDR3 DNA reads TGTGCCAGCAGCCAAAAGACGGGGCCTCCCAACGAGCAGTACTTC. The chain couples TRBV3-1 to TRBJ2-7, with D tentatively TRBD1 or TRBD2 (5 bases each). CDR3 length: 15 residues. The ends were cut back, 2 bases at V and 5 bases at J, with 16 bases in the middle. The germline V gene has CDR1 LGHDT and CDR2 YNNKEL (reference sequence).

The chain uses TRBV12-3 or TRBV12-4 and TRBJ1-2, with no clear D. With 3 bases removed from V and 6 bases from J, the gap between germline ends came to 11 bases. The CDR3 length is 13 residues. The CDR3 region has the DNA TGTGCCAGCAGTTTTGGAGGTCTCCATGGCTACACCTTC. This sequence encodes CASSFGGLHGYTF.

The V and J genes are TRBV27 and TRBJ1-1, with D possibly being TRBD1 (6 bases). From germline, CDR1 is MNHEY and CDR2 SMNVEV (reference sequence). V was shortened by 1 base and J by 0 bases, with 9 bases between the two germline ends. The CDR3 contains 15 residues. CDR3 region: CASSLLTGLNTEAFF. The CDR3 DNA is TGTGCCAGCAGTTTATTGACAGGACTGAACACTGAAGCTTTCTTT.

This clonotype was seen a handful of times. The chain links TRBV12-3 or TRBV12-4 to TRBJ2-1; D might be TRBD2 (6 bases). Between the trimmed V and J ends, which lost 5 bases and 7 bases, there was a span of 12 bases. CDR3 length equals 13 residues. CDR3 sequence (DNA): TGTGCCAGCAGTGGACGGACTAAGAATGAGCAGTTCTTC. This gives the protein CASSGRTKNEQFF.

The rearrangement joins TRBV29-1 to TRBJ2-7, with 13 bases matching TRBD2. V gave up 8 bases and J gave up 9 bases; unmatched junction bases: 13. The CDR3 loop spans 14 amino acids. The germline V gene has CDR1 SQVTM and CDR2 ANQGSEA. The CDR3 protein is CSHGGTSGTDGQYF. The CDR3 bases are TGCAGCCATGGGGGGACTAGCGGGACCGACGGGCAGTACTTC.

CDR3 DNA: TGCAGTGCTAGCGGGAGGGCAGATACGCAGTATTTT. Its translation is CSASGRADTQYF. This chain connects TRBV20-1 to TRBJ2-3, with 8 bases matching TRBD2. Germline loops: CDR1 DFQATT, CDR2 SNEGSKA (reference sequence). This CDR3 has 12 amino acids. J lost 4 bases, V lost 3 bases, and 0 bases had no gene match.

The chain's CDR3 is CASSPPNQPQHF. For the CDR3, the DNA is TGTGCCAGCTCACCCCCAAATCAGCCCCAGCATTTT. This chain uses TRBV18 with TRBJ1-5; no reliable D call. The germline V and J ends were trimmed by 3 bases and 4 bases, with 4 bases remaining between them. The CDR3 has 12 amino acids. Germline V lookup: CDR1 KGHSH, CDR2 LQKENI.

V and J are TRBV6-1 and TRBJ1-4; TRBD1 matches 8 bases. Germline loops: CDR1 MNHNS, CDR2 SASEGT. The CDR3 contains 18 residues. V lost 3 bases to trimming and J lost 0 bases; unmatched junction nucleotides: 9. The chain's CDR3 is CASSESDGTGPTNEKLFF. The CDR3 coding sequence is TGTGCCAGCAGTGAGTCGGATGGGACAGGTCCAACTAATGAAAAACTGTTTTTT.

This chain links TRBV6-1 with TRBJ2-1; D may be TRBD2 (5 bases). The V end lost 8 bases, the J end lost 9 bases, and 17 bases lay between the germline ends. The CDR3 loop spans 13 amino acids. Germline CDR1 is MNHNS and CDR2 is SASEGT. The CDR3 here is CASSTGFSGEQFF. The CDR3 bases are TGTGCCAGCTCTACGGGGTTCAGCGGTGAGCAGTTCTTC.

This clonotype was picked up a small number of times. This chain uses TRBV20-1 with TRBJ1-4; no definite D call. Trimming took 0 bases from V and 3 from J, leaving 14 bases between them. This CDR3 has 16 residues. Germline values: CDR1 DFQATT, CDR2 SNEGSKA (reference sequence). The CDR3 here is CSARDNNGKANEKLFF. The CDR3, as DNA: TGCAGTGCTAGAGATAATAACGGGAAAGCTAATGAAAAACTGTTTTTT.

The chain has TRBV6-1 and TRBJ2-7; TRBD1 matches at 7 bases. The CDR3 contains 13 residues. Losses at the gene ends were 7 bases for V and 3 bases for J; bases not matched to a gene: 6. CDR1 MNHNS and CDR2 SASEGT come from the germline V gene. The CDR3 region has the DNA TGTGCCAGCACCCCCAGGGGGTTCTACGAGCAGTACTTC. Protein: CASTPRGFYEQYF.

The chain joins TRBV18 to TRBJ2-1; 11 bases are a match to TRBD2. Losses at the gene ends were 2 bases for V and 6 bases for J; bases not matched to a gene: 6. CDR1 KGHSH and CDR2 LQKENI come from the germline V gene. CDR3 length equals 16 residues. The CDR3 coding sequence is TGTGCCAGCTCACCAGTTAGCGGGAGGGCCCGCAATGAGCAGTTCTTC. Amino acid sequence: CASSPVSGRARNEQFF.

This clonotype was counted a few times. V is TRBV7-9 and J is TRBJ2-2, with a tentative D call TRBD1 (6 bases). CDR3 length: 14 amino acids. Trimming removed 7 bases at V and 2 bases at J, with 11 bases between. Germline CDR1 SEHNR, CDR2 FQNEAQ (reference sequence). The CDR3 spells CASKGHVNTGELFF. The CDR3, as DNA: TGTGCCAGCAAGGGACACGTAAACACCGGGGAGCTGTTTTTT.

The genes are TRBV7-9 and TRBJ1-5; TRBD1 matches at 9 bases. The ends lost 5 bases at V and 7 bases at J; junction bases unmatched: 6. Germline V gene lookup returns CDR1 SEHNR and CDR2 FQNEAQ (reference sequence). This CDR3 has 14 residues. The CDR3 region has the DNA TGTGCCAGCAGCGAGGGACAGGGTCGACAGCCCCAGCATTTT. Its translation: CASSEGQGRQPQHF.

This clonotype was counted between two and nine times. The chain is built from TRBV11-2 and TRBJ2-5; 13 bases fit TRBD2. Per germline, CDR1 SGHAT and CDR2 FQNNGV. CDR3 length: 17 residues. Losses at the gene ends were 5 bases for V and 5 bases for J; bases not matched to a gene: 11. The CDR3 DNA sequence: TGTGCCAGCAGCACACGGACTAGCGGGAGAAGGAAGGAGACCCAGTACTTC. The encoded protein is CASSTRTSGRRKETQYF.

The chain uses TRBV10-3 and TRBJ2-1, with 13 bases matching TRBD2. Germline assignment: CDR1 ENHRY and CDR2 SYGVKD. The CDR3 has 17 amino acids. V gave up 4 bases and J gave up 5 bases; unmatched junction bases: 8. The CDR3 bases are TGTGCCATCAGTGGCAGGACTAGCGGGAGCCCCCACAATGAGCAGTTCTTC. This encodes CAISGRTSGSPHNEQFF.

Many counts were recorded for this clonotype. J is TRBJ1-1 and V is TRBV6-1, with D possibly TRBD1 on 5 matching bases. This CDR3 is 13 amino acids long. The V end was cut by 7 bases, the J end by 5 bases, with 14 bases between. Germline-derived CDR1 and CDR2 are MNHNS and SASEGT. CDR3 nucleotide sequence: TGTGCCAGCATACAGGTTGCGAATACTGAAGCTTTCTTT. Its protein is CASIQVANTEAFF.